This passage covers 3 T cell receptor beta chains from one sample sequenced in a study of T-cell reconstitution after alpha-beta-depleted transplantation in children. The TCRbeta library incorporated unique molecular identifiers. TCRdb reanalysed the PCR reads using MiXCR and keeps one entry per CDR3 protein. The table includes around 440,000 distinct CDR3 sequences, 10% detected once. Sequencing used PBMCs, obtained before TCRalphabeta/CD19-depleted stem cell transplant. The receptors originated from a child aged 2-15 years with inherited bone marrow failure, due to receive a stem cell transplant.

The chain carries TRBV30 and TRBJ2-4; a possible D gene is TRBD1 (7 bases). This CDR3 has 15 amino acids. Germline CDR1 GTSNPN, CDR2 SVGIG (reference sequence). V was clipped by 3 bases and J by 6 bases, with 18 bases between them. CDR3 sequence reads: CAWSDQGGPRNIQYF. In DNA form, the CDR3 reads TGTGCCTGGAGCGACCAGGGGGGTCCAAGAAACATTCAGTACTTC.

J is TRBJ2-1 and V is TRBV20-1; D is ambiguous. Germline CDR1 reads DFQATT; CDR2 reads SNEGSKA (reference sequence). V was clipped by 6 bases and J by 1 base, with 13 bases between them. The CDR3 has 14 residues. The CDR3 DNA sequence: TGCAGTGCCACGTATTCTCTATCCTACAATGAGCAGTTCTTC. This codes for CSATYSLSYNEQFF.

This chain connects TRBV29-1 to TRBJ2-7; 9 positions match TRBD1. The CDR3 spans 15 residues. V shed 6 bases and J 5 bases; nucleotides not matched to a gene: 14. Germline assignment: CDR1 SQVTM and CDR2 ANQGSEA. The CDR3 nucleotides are TGCAGCGTCTCCGGAGGCCCGACAGGGGGGAACGAGCAGTACTTC. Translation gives CSVSGGPTGGNEQYF.